This T cell receptor (beta chain) is from a study of T cells in localized non-small cell lung cancer. Sequenced by immunoSEQ multiplex PCR; TCRdb stores in-frame clones only, minus some. This table has 2,800 or so clones, around 18% appearing once. Study-wide points: The highest T cell clonality was in uninvolved adjacent lung, above tumor. Median about 58 top-100 tumor clones were shared with paired adjacent lung.

On this clone itself: The antigen remains undetermined.

There are 14 residues in the CDR3. V lost 4 bases and J lost 7, with 17 bases in between. In germline, CDR1 is SGHRS, CDR2 YFSETQ. The sample consisted of lung tumor tissue, taken before any cancer treatment. V gene TRBV5-1 combines with J gene TRBJ1-1; D possibly corresponds to TRBD1 (6 bases). The receptor comes from a man aged 35-69 years with stage I squamous cell lung carcinoma. CDR3 sequence (DNA): TGCGCCAGCAGCAACTACAGGGAGATGGATGAAGCTTTCTTT. Its protein is CASSNYREMDEAFF.